These 32 T cell receptor beta chains share one sample of origin, sequenced in a study of shared T cell receptors in the human thymus. The assay was immunoSEQ multiplex PCR, and TCRdb's table has in-frame clones only and misses some. The table lists hundreds of thousands of clones, around 89% of them singletons, with around 0.0099% in the top ten. These records were also assigned to another study, of human thymus T cells.

The sequencing input was thymocytes. These receptors came from a boy under three years old with a congenital heart defect.

The chain joins TRBV7-3 to TRBJ2-7; 10 bases align to TRBD2. The CDR3 is 15 residues long. Germline values: CDR1 SGHTA, CDR2 FQGTGA. The J segment lost 0 bases and the V segment lost 4 bases, leaving 3 bases of the junction unmatched. The CDR3 sequence is CASSSGLAVSYEQYF. The CDR3 bases are TGTGCCAGCAGCTCTGGACTAGCGGTCTCCTACGAGCAGTACTTC. Based on the CDR3 plus reference TRBV7-3 and TRBJ2-7, the full variable domain is GAGVSQTPSNKVTEKGKYVELRCDPISGHTALYWYRQSLGQGPEFLIYFQGTGAADDSGLPNDRFFAVRPEGSVSTLKIQRTERGDSAVYLCASSSGLAVSYEQYFGPGTRLTVT.

V and J are TRBV19 and TRBJ1-5; D not resolved. This CDR3 is 15 amino acids long. V shed 7 bases and J shed 6 bases, with 19 bases lying between them. CDR1 is LNHDA and CDR2 is SQIVND in the germline V gene (reference sequence). Written as DNA, the CDR3 is TGTGCCAGTACCCCTGGGGTCGGGGAAGCTCAGCCCCAGCATTTT. This encodes CASTPGVGEAQPQHF.

The rearrangement uses TRBV19 and TRBJ2-7, with 8 bases matching TRBD1. CDR1 and CDR2 from the germline V gene are LNHDA and SQIVND (reference sequence). Trimming cost V 6 bases and J 4 bases; bases outside gene matches: 11. The CDR3 has 15 amino acids. CDR3 sequence (DNA): TGTGCCAGTAGCCCATCGACAGGGGAGAGATACGAGCAGTACTTC. It encodes CASSPSTGERYEQYF.

The genes are TRBV5-1 and TRBJ2-1, with 9 positions matching TRBD1. The length of the CDR3 is 15 residues. CDR1 and CDR2 from the germline V gene are SGHRS and YFSETQ. V shed 1 base, J shed 6 bases, and the junction held 5 bases outside the gene matches. CDR3 DNA sequence: TGCGCCAGCAGCTTGCAGGGACAGGGCCTCAATGAGCAGTTCTTC. Its protein product is CASSLQGQGLNEQFF.

The rearrangement uses TRBV4-3 and TRBJ2-3; 12 nucleotides agree with TRBD2. In germline, CDR1 is LGHNA, CDR2 YSLEER. With 0 bases clipped from V and 7 bases from J, the junction kept 5 bases outside the gene matches. The CDR3 is 16 residues long. Written as DNA, the CDR3 is TGCGCCAGCAGCCAAGAGACGGGGACTAGCGGGCATACGCAGTATTTT. This encodes CASSQETGTSGHTQYF.

This clone appeared a single time. The chain is built from TRBV4-1 and TRBJ2-2, with 12 positions matching TRBD2. Germline CDR1 reads MGHRA; CDR2 reads YSYEKL. V lost 4 bases and J lost 0; bases outside the gene matches: 9. This CDR3 is built from 19 residues. The CDR3 sequence: CASSPDGLAGRSNTGELFF. The CDR3 bases are TGCGCCAGCAGCCCCGACGGACTAGCGGGACGTTCGAACACCGGGGAGCTGTTTTTT.

The chain links TRBV27 to TRBJ2-1; tentatively, D is TRBD2 (5 bases). Trimming left V 7 bases short and J 3 bases short, with 16 bases between. The CDR3 runs 15 residues. The V gene's germline CDR1 is MNHEY and CDR2 SMNVEV (reference sequence). CDR3 protein: CASTKTDSFYNEQFF. In nucleotides, the CDR3 is TGTGCCAGCACCAAGACGGACTCCTTCTACAATGAGCAGTTCTTC.

The gene calls are TRBV6-1 and TRBJ2-7; weak D call: TRBD1 (6 bases). CDR1 MNHNS and CDR2 SASEGT come from the germline V gene. The CDR3 runs 12 residues. V gave up 7 bases and J gave up 6 bases, with 13 bases separating them. The CDR3 reads CASKWTAIEQYF. CDR3 DNA sequence: TGTGCCAGCAAGTGGACAGCGATCGAGCAGTACTTC.

The V and J genes are TRBV7-9 and TRBJ2-7; 7 nucleotides align to TRBD1. With V trimmed by 5 bases and J by 5 bases, 15 bases remained unmatched. Germline-derived CDR1 and CDR2 are SEHNR and FQNEAQ (reference sequence). The CDR3 has 16 residues. The CDR3 DNA reads TGTGCCAGCAGCCCTAGACTCGACAGGGATTGGGACGAGCAGTACTTC. Its translation: CASSPRLDRDWDEQYF.

This chain links TRBV27 with TRBJ2-3; no clear D gene. There are 15 residues in the CDR3. Trimming shortened V by 8 bases and J by 2 bases, and 17 bases separated the two germline ends. Germline V gives CDR1 MNHEY, CDR2 SMNVEV (reference sequence). The CDR3 region has the DNA TGTGCCAGCCTTCCTCGTTACTTCACCACAGATACGCAGTATTTT. It translates to CASLPRYFTTDTQYF.

The J gene is TRBJ1-2, the V gene TRBV4-3; 8 bases fit TRBD1. Germline values: CDR1 LGHNA, CDR2 YSLEER. This CDR3 spans 15 amino acids. After removal of 0 bases from V and 3 bases from J, the junction contained 3 bases not matched to a gene. The CDR3 loop reads CASSQDEQGDYGYTF. The CDR3 DNA reads as TGCGCCAGCAGCCAAGATGAACAGGGGGACTATGGCTACACCTTC.

The genes are TRBV14 and TRBJ2-1, with 9 bases fitting TRBD2. This CDR3 region has 18 residues. CDR1 and CDR2 (germline): SGHDN, FVKESK. The J segment lost 4 bases and the V segment lost 2 bases, leaving 12 bases of the junction unmatched. CDR3 in amino acids: CASSQSLERTSEYNEQFF. CDR3 nucleotide sequence: TGTGCCAGCAGCCAAAGTTTGGAGAGGACTAGCGAGTACAATGAGCAGTTCTTC.

The CDR3 is CATTTGQGGRDEQYF. The CDR3 DNA reads as TGTGCCACCACCACGGGACAGGGGGGCAGGGACGAGCAGTACTTC. The chain links TRBV15 to TRBJ2-7; TRBD1 matches 11 bases. Germline CDR1 is LNHNV and CDR2 is YYDKDF (reference sequence). The CDR3 contains 15 residues. After removal of 7 bases from V and 5 bases from J, the junction contained 10 bases not matched to a gene. Combining the CDR3 with reference TRBV15 and TRBJ2-7 gives the whole variable domain DAMVIQNPRYQVTQFGKPVTLSCSQTLNHNVMYWYQQKSSQAPKLLFHYYDKDFNNEADTPDNFQSRRPNTSFCFLDIRSPGLGDTAMYLCATTTGQGGRDEQYFGPGTRLTVT.

A remark on this clone: Other DNA sequences within the sample encode an identical CDR3. The V and J genes are TRBV14 and TRBJ2-7; D remains ambiguous. This CDR3 has 12 residues. Trimming pared 1 base from V and 4 bases from J, leaving 5 bases between. Germline V lookup: CDR1 SGHDN, CDR2 FVKESK. The CDR3 DNA reads as TGTGCCAGCAGCCAAGTATTATACGAGCAGTACTTC. It specifies CASSQVLYEQYF.

The chain carries TRBV7-6 and TRBJ2-1; 8 bases fit TRBD1. The germline V gene has CDR1 SGHVS and CDR2 FNYEAQ. The V and J ends lost 1 base and 9 bases, in that order; junction bases with no gene match: 8. The CDR3 is 15 amino acids. CDR3 residues: CASSLGTGQHGEQFF. The CDR3 DNA reads as TGTGCCAGCAGCTTAGGGACAGGGCAACACGGTGAGCAGTTCTTC.

The chain joins TRBV6-4 to TRBJ2-7; D is perhaps TRBD1 (8 bases). V lost 5 bases to trimming and J lost 7 bases, with 24 bases between them. This CDR3 contains 16 residues. Looked up from germline, CDR1 is MRHNA and CDR2 is SNTAGT. DNA for the CDR3: TGTGCCAGCAGTTCGTCGGGGGGACAGGAACTGGGGGAGCAGTACTTC. It translates to CASSSSGGQELGEQYF.

V gene TRBV7-2 combines with J gene TRBJ2-7; 9 bases align to TRBD2. Losses at the gene ends were 3 bases for V and 5 bases for J; bases not matched to a gene: 5. Per the germline V gene, CDR1 is SGHTA and CDR2 is FQGNSA. This CDR3 is 14 amino acids long. The chain's CDR3 is CASSFRTSAHEQYF. The CDR3 DNA is TGTGCCAGCAGCTTCCGGACTAGCGCCCACGAGCAGTACTTC.

This rearrangement joins TRBV2 to TRBJ1-2, with a tentative D call TRBD1 (6 bases). Trimming removed 2 bases at V and 6 bases at J, with 13 bases between. The CDR3 has 14 residues. Looked up from germline, CDR1 is SNHLY and CDR2 is FYNNEI. CDR3 coding DNA: TGTGCCAGCAGTGAAAAGGTCAGGGGAAATGGCTACACCTTC. This encodes CASSEKVRGNGYTF.

V is TRBV9 and J is TRBJ2-7, with TRBD1 matching 8 bases. This CDR3 has 16 amino acids. Germline values: CDR1 SGDLS, CDR2 YYNGEE. Losses at the gene ends were 3 bases for V and 0 bases for J; bases not matched to a gene: 8. The CDR3 is CASSGQGQGHSYEQYF. Written as DNA, the CDR3 is TGTGCCAGCAGCGGACAAGGACAGGGCCACTCCTACGAGCAGTACTTC.

The CDR3 DNA follows: TGTGCCAGCAGCGTAGTGGAGGACCCTGAGAGCAATCAGCCCCAGCATTTT. It yields the protein CASSVVEDPESNQPQHF. The chain combines TRBV9 with TRBJ1-5; D not certain. Germline CDR1 is SGDLS and CDR2 is YYNGEE. Trimming removed 0 bases from V and 1 base from J, with 14 bases in between. The CDR3 is made up of 17 amino acids.

This rearrangement joins TRBV4-3 to TRBJ2-7; TRBD2 might be the D (6 bases). This CDR3 comprises 15 residues. The germline gives CDR1 LGHNA, CDR2 YSLEER. The germline V and J ends were trimmed by 4 bases and 1 base, with 14 bases remaining between them. The CDR3 region has the DNA TGCGCCAGCAGCCCAGGACTGGGGAGGTCCTACGAGCAGTACTTC. It codes for CASSPGLGRSYEQYF.

CDR3: CASGTEQYF. In DNA, the CDR3 is TGTGCCAGCGGTACAGAGCAGTACTTC. This chain uses TRBV6-1 with TRBJ2-7; D uncertain. The CDR3 is made up of 9 amino acids. Between the trimmed V and J ends, which lost 8 bases and 7 bases, there was a span of 6 bases. Germline V gene sequence: CDR1 MNHNS, CDR2 SASEGT.

The chain links TRBV29-1 to TRBJ2-7, with D maybe TRBD1 (6 bases). V was pared by 6 bases and J by 2 bases, with 20 bases between. Germline V CDR1 and CDR2: SQVTM, ANQGSEA. This CDR3 is 15 amino acids long. The CDR3 DNA reads as TGCAGCGTACCTCTCCTGACAGGCCCGACCTACGAGCAGTACTTC. It translates to CSVPLLTGPTYEQYF.

This chain connects TRBV11-2 to TRBJ2-7; 9 bases agree with TRBD1. The J segment lost 5 bases and the V segment lost 1 base, leaving 3 bases of the junction unmatched. Germline assignment: CDR1 SGHAT and CDR2 FQNNGV. The CDR3 contains 14 residues. CDR3 residues: CASSLGWTGDEQYF. CDR3 nucleotide sequence: TGTGCCAGCAGCTTAGGGTGGACAGGGGACGAGCAGTACTTC.

The CDR3 loop is CASSKAPGQVYEQYF. DNA for the CDR3: TGTGCCAGCAGCAAAGCTCCGGGACAGGTCTACGAGCAGTACTTC. This chain uses TRBV21-1 with TRBJ2-7; TRBD1, the table's D call, was not compared with the DNA. TRBV21-1 is assigned pseudogene status. The CDR3 length is 15 residues.

J is TRBJ2-2 and V is TRBV4-2; maybe TRBD2 (5 bases). The CDR3 length is 14 residues. CDR1 and CDR2 (germline): LGHNA, YNFKEQ. V lost 4 bases and J lost 6, with 12 bases in between. The CDR3 DNA follows: TGTGCCAGCAGCCCCTACGTCGGGGCCGGGGAGCTGTTTTTT. Protein sequence: CASSPYVGAGELFF.

The chain employs TRBV7-8 and TRBJ2-7; TRBD2 aligns across 8 bases. Germline trimming cut 0 bases from V and 0 bases from J; bases unmatched to any gene: 7. Per germline, CDR1 SGHVS and CDR2 FQNEAQ. This CDR3 is built from 17 residues. The CDR3 DNA sequence: TGTGCCAGCAGCTTAGCCTCTAGCGGGCGCCGCTCCTACGAGCAGTACTTC. Translating gives CASSLASSGRRSYEQYF.

This clone was seen more than once but under ten times. V is TRBV18 and J is TRBJ2-7; D remains unclear. From germline, CDR1 is KGHSH and CDR2 LQKENI. V was clipped by 2 bases and J by 4 bases, with 9 bases between them. This CDR3 spans 13 amino acids. The CDR3 DNA is TGTGCCAGCTCACCAACAGTGGAATACGAGCAGTACTTC. Translating it yields CASSPTVEYEQYF.

The chain recombines TRBV30 with TRBJ2-4; TRBD2 aligns across 10 bases. The J segment lost 1 base and the V segment lost 3 bases, leaving 9 bases of the junction unmatched. The CDR3 is made up of 17 amino acids. Germline V lookup: CDR1 GTSNPN, CDR2 SVGIG (reference sequence). The CDR3 here is CAWRGASGRQAKNIQYF. The CDR3 DNA follows: TGTGCCTGGAGGGGGGCTAGCGGGAGACAGGCCAAAAACATTCAGTACTTC.

This chain connects TRBV12-5 to TRBJ2-3, with D unresolved. Trimming stripped 6 bases from V and 0 bases from J, with 10 bases between. Per germline, CDR1 LGHNT and CDR2 FRNRAP. The CDR3 has 14 residues. CDR3 nucleotide sequence: TGTGCTAGTGGCCCCAGCGATAGCACAGATACGCAGTATTTT. Its protein is CASGPSDSTDTQYF.

The rearrangement joins TRBV11-3 to TRBJ1-2; 7 bases match TRBD1. V shed 5 bases and J 3 bases; nucleotides not matched to a gene: 12. Germline assignment: CDR1 SGHNT and CDR2 YENEEA. This CDR3 is 16 amino acids long. The CDR3 bases are TGTGCCAGCAGCCCAAGTAGGGACAGAGGCCACTATGGCTACACCTTC. Translating gives CASSPSRDRGHYGYTF.

V gene TRBV27 combines with J gene TRBJ2-7; D uncertain. CDR3 size: 11 residues. Germline V gives CDR1 MNHEY, CDR2 SMNVEV (reference sequence). Trimming removed 11 bases at V and 4 bases at J, with 12 bases between. CDR3 residues: CAPAGRYEQYF. CDR3 DNA: TGTGCCCCCGCAGGTCGGTACGAGCAGTACTTC.